Listed here are 9 T cell receptor beta chains from one sample, sequenced in a study of blood T cell repertoires in COVID-19. Produced via immunoSEQ multiplex PCR; TCRdb's table is partial and in-frame only. The sample has about 80,000 clones, roughly 87% seen once. The sample comprised peripheral blood. These receptors were obtained from an elderly man with acute or convalescent COVID-19.

The chain joins TRBV5-1 to TRBJ1-5; D possibly corresponds to TRBD1 (5 bases). This CDR3 comprises 16 residues. V dropped 0 bases and J dropped 0 bases, with 10 bases sitting between them. The germline CDR1 and CDR2 sequences are SGHRS and YFSETQ. The CDR3 sequence is CASSLDGDYSNQPQHF. In DNA form, the CDR3 reads TGCGCCAGCAGCTTGGACGGGGACTATAGCAATCAGCCCCAGCATTTT.

The chain couples TRBV27 to TRBJ2-7, with a tentative D call TRBD2 (7 bases). V dropped 5 bases and J dropped 6 bases, with 14 bases sitting between them. Germline V gives CDR1 MNHEY, CDR2 SMNVEV (reference sequence). This CDR3 comprises 13 residues. This CDR3 is CASSNPGGREQYF. The CDR3 DNA reads TGTGCCAGCAGTAACCCGGGGGGCCGCGAGCAGTACTTC.

The J gene is TRBJ2-1, the V gene TRBV3-1 (or the pseudogene TRBV3-2); D gene uncertain. The germline V gene has CDR1 LGHDT and CDR2 YNNKEL (reference sequence). CDR3 size: 12 residues. Trimming pared 4 bases from V and 2 bases from J, leaving 3 bases between. For the CDR3, the DNA is TGTGCCAGCAGCCCCACCTACAATGAGCAGTTCTTC. Encoded protein: CASSPTYNEQFF.

This clone was observed a few times. The J gene is TRBJ2-7, the V gene TRBV30; D call uncertain. Germline V CDR1 and CDR2: GTSNPN, SVGIG (reference sequence). V was pared by 0 bases and J by 0 bases, with 21 bases between. The CDR3 consists of 18 residues. The CDR3 sequence: CAWSVPQNEQVGSYEQYF. CDR3 nucleotide sequence: TGTGCCTGGAGTGTACCCCAAAACGAGCAGGTTGGCTCCTACGAGCAGTACTTC. Full variable domain (remainder filled in from reference TRBV30 and TRBJ2-7): SQTIHQWPATLVQPVGSPLSLECTVEGTSNPNLYWYRQAAGRGLQLLFYSVGIGQISSEVPQNLSASRPQDRQFILSSKKLLLSDSGFYLCAWSVPQNEQVGSYEQYFGPGTRLTVT.

This clone came up a few times. The rearrangement links TRBV5-1 to TRBJ2-1, with D tentatively TRBD2 (5 bases). V lost 2 bases, J lost 5 bases, and 11 bases lay in between. Germline V gene lookup returns CDR1 SGHRS and CDR2 YFSETQ. The CDR3 consists of 14 residues. The CDR3 sequence is CASSLRGMDNEQFF. In nucleotides, the CDR3 is TGCGCCAGCAGCTTACGGGGAATGGACAATGAGCAGTTCTTC.

The chain has TRBV30 and TRBJ2-3, with TRBD2 matching over 10 bases. Germline CDR1 reads GTSNPN; CDR2 reads SVGIG (reference sequence). V dropped 4 bases and J dropped 4; count of bases not matched to a gene: 2. This CDR3 region has 13 residues. In nucleotides, the CDR3 is TGTGCCTGGACTAGCGGGGGAGCAGATACGCAGTATTTT. Translating it yields CAWTSGGADTQYF.

This chain connects TRBV3-1 (or the pseudogene TRBV3-2) to TRBJ2-7, with a tentative D call TRBD1 (6 bases). The length of the CDR3 is 13 residues. The germline V gene encodes CDR1 LGHDT and CDR2 YNNKEL (reference sequence). V shed 0 bases and J shed 7 bases, with 10 bases lying between them. CDR3 region: CASSQDWGREQYF. The CDR3, as DNA: TGTGCCAGCAGCCAAGATTGGGGGCGGGAGCAGTACTTC.

The chain has TRBV7-9 and TRBJ2-3, with D tentatively TRBD1 (6 bases). CDR1 is SEHNR, CDR2 FQNEAQ, per germline (reference sequence). CDR3 length: 15 amino acids. Between the trimmed V and J ends, which lost 3 bases and 0 bases, there was a span of 10 bases. CDR3 sequence (DNA): TGTGCCAGCAGCTTCGGACAGAGGAGCACAGATACGCAGTATTTT. It codes for CASSFGQRSTDTQYF.

The chain is built from TRBV5-5 and TRBJ2-7; tentative D call: TRBD1 (5 bases). Between the trimmed V and J ends, which lost 1 base and 6 bases, there was a span of 14 bases. The CDR3 loop spans 14 amino acids. The germline gives CDR1 SGHKS, CDR2 YYEKEE (reference sequence). CDR3 nucleotides: TGTGCCAGCAGCTTGCCAGGGCAGGTGCTCGAGCAGTACTTC. Amino acid sequence: CASSLPGQVLEQYF. The complete variable domain, with remaining parts taken from reference TRBV5-5 and TRBJ2-7, reads DAGVTQSPTHLIKTRGQQVTLRCSPISGHKSVSWYQQVLGQGPQFIFQYYEKEERGRGNFPDRFSARQFPNYSSELNVNALLLGDSALYLCASSLPGQVLEQYFGPGTRLTVT.